A single sample is the source of the 20 T cell receptor beta chains below, sequenced in a study of T-cell reconstitution after alpha-beta-depleted transplantation in children. It was with unique molecular identifiers that the TCRbeta library was prepared. One entry per CDR3 protein, called by TCRdb with MiXCR from the PCR reads. The table has about 260,000 distinct CDR3 sequences, roughly 10% seen once. This specimen consisted of peripheral blood, obtained 180 days after TCRalphabeta/CD19-depleted stem cell transplant. The receptor source for this set is a male patient aged 2 to 10 who had a stem cell transplant for chronic granulomatous disease, so the T cells may come from the graft donor.

This chain connects TRBV2 to TRBJ2-3; D gene uncertain. V dropped 3 bases and J dropped 8 bases, with 15 bases sitting between them. The CDR3 has 14 amino acids. CDR1 is SNHLY, CDR2 FYNNEI, per germline. The CDR3 DNA follows: TGTGCCAGCAGTGAGACCACAGCCCTTGGTACGCAGTATTTT. It codes for CASSETTALGTQYF.

A single count supports this clonotype. This chain links TRBV4-3 with TRBJ2-3; the D gene is possibly TRBD2 (6 bases). Deletions cut 4 bases from V and 4 bases from J, with 30 bases between. CDR1 and CDR2 from the germline V gene are LGHNA and YSLEER. The length of the CDR3 is 20 residues. The CDR3 loop reads CASSPTTPGLSRLRADTQYF. The CDR3 nucleotides read TGCGCCAGCAGCCCTACAACCCCGGGACTTTCCCGTCTTAGGGCAGATACGCAGTATTTT.

Ten or more counts support this clonotype. The chain couples TRBV21-1 to TRBJ1-6. TRBV21-1 is annotated as a pseudogene. This CDR3 is built from 11 residues. CDR3 loop: CASSCCSPLHF. Here the CDR3 DNA reads TGTGCCAGCAGCTGTTGTTCACCCCTCCACTTT.

In this sample, this clonotype turned up many times. This chain joins TRBV20-1 and TRBJ1-1; D not resolved. In germline, CDR1 is DFQATT, CDR2 SNEGSKA (reference sequence). V dropped 3 bases and J dropped 1 base, with 6 bases sitting between them. The CDR3 extends over 12 amino acids. The CDR3 sequence is CSASGPNTEAFF. The CDR3 nucleotides read TGCAGTGCTAGCGGTCCGAACACTGAAGCTTTCTTT.

This clonotype was found many times. The chain links TRBV5-1 to TRBJ2-3, with D unresolved. This CDR3 contains 14 residues. The V end was cut by 1 base, the J end by 5 bases, with 11 bases between. Germline-derived CDR1 and CDR2 are SGHRS and YFSETQ. CDR3 sequence (DNA): TGCGCCAGCAGCTTGAAGTCAGCAGGAGATACGCAGTATTTT. The encoded protein is CASSLKSAGDTQYF.

This clonotype occurred many times. The chain links TRBV4-3 to TRBJ2-5, with D unresolved. The CDR3 length is 14 residues. Trimming left V 4 bases short and J 0 bases short, with 9 bases between. The germline V gene encodes CDR1 LGHNA and CDR2 YSLEER. The CDR3 DNA follows: TGCGCCAGCAGCCTCGACCGGTACCAAGAGACCCAGTACTTC. It specifies CASSLDRYQETQYF.

This clonotype came up many times. V gene TRBV5-1 combines with J gene TRBJ2-3; TRBD2 matches at 10 bases. Germline V lookup: CDR1 SGHRS, CDR2 YFSETQ. V was clipped by 0 bases and J by 4 bases; unmatched bases: 5. CDR3 length equals 16 residues. CDR3 coding DNA: TGCGCCAGCAGCTTGGCGCTAGCGGGGGACCCAGATACGCAGTATTTT. Residues: CASSLALAGDPDTQYF.

At least ten counts were recorded for this clonotype. V gene TRBV27 combines with J gene TRBJ2-3, with 8 positions matching TRBD2. The V gene's germline CDR1 is MNHEY and CDR2 SMNVEV (reference sequence). CDR3 length equals 14 residues. With 5 bases clipped from V and 1 base from J, the junction kept 2 bases outside the gene matches. CDR3 sequence: CASSHGRGTDTQYF. The CDR3 DNA sequence: TGTGCCAGCAGTCACGGGAGGGGCACAGATACGCAGTATTTT.

This clonotype has a count of ten or more. The chain couples TRBV6-5 to TRBJ2-1; 7 bases fit TRBD2. CDR3 size: 15 residues. Germline V gene sequence: CDR1 MNHEY, CDR2 SVGAGI. V was clipped by 0 bases and J by 9 bases; unmatched bases: 8. CDR3 sequence (DNA): TGTGCCAGCAGTTACTCGTGGGGAGGGCCCGTTGAGCAGTTCTTC. Its translation: CASSYSWGGPVEQFF.

This clonotype was picked up many times. The chain employs TRBV2 and TRBJ1-2; 10 bases match TRBD1. Germline-derived CDR1 and CDR2 are SNHLY and FYNNEI. This CDR3 comprises 15 residues. V trimming: 3 bases; J trimming: 6 bases; junction bases outside the gene matches: 7. The CDR3 loop reads CASSDPGQGIDGYTF. The CDR3 DNA reads TGTGCCAGCAGTGACCCGGGACAGGGGATCGATGGCTACACCTTC.

With respect to this clonotype: A much bigger clone sits one base away, suggesting this may be a read error. The chain is built from TRBV29-1 and TRBJ1-1; the D gene is possibly TRBD1 (5 bases). Germline V gives CDR1 SQVTM, CDR2 ANQGSEA. This CDR3 contains 15 residues. CDR3 sequence reads: CRVEAQGGLSTEAFF. In DNA, the CDR3 is TGCAGAGTTGAGGCTCAGGGAGGGCTCTCAACTGAAGCTTTCTTT.

About this clonotype: It may be a read error: a sequence one base away is much more abundant. The CDR3 spells CSARASWEAQYF. For the CDR3, the DNA is TGCAGTGCTAGAGCCTCCTGGGAGGCCCAGTACTTC. V gene TRBV20-1 combines with J gene TRBJ2-5; weak D call: TRBD2 (6 bases). CDR1 and CDR2 from the germline V gene are DFQATT and SNEGSKA (reference sequence). Trimming removed 1 base from V and 9 bases from J, with 12 bases in between. The CDR3 is 12 amino acids.

This chain joins TRBV5-4 and TRBJ2-1; D unclear. This CDR3 has 15 amino acids. Per germline, CDR1 SGHNT and CDR2 YYREEE (reference sequence). Deletions cut 3 bases from V and 4 bases from J, with 14 bases between. The CDR3 DNA reads TGTGCCAGCAGCTCCTCGACATCAATTTACAATGAGCAGTTCTTC. It encodes CASSSSTSIYNEQFF.

This clonotype was seen ten or more times. The rearrangement links TRBV29-1 to TRBJ2-1; 10 nucleotides line up with TRBD1. Trimming removed 5 bases from V and 5 bases from J; junction bases left unmatched: 6. CDR3 size: 14 residues. The germline CDR1 and CDR2 sequences are SQVTM and ANQGSEA. Here the CDR3 DNA reads TGCAGCGTTAGCCTGGACAGGGGGGACAATGAGCAGTTCTTC. It yields the protein CSVSLDRGDNEQFF.

Worth noting for this clonotype: With a much larger clone just one base away, this may be a read error. This chain links TRBV20-1 with TRBJ2-1; D remains ambiguous. CDR1 is DFQATT, CDR2 SNEGSKA, per germline (reference sequence). V dropped 3 bases and J dropped 0 bases, with 6 bases sitting between them. This CDR3 is 13 amino acids long. The CDR3 coding sequence is TGCAGTGCTAGCTTGATCTCCTACAATGAGCAGTTCTTC. This gives the protein CSASLISYNEQFF.

Of note for this clonotype: This sequence may be a read error, since a much larger clone differs from it by one base. The conserved final phenylalanine or tryptophan is absent from the CDR3, which likely points to a read error. The J gene is TRBJ2-7, the V gene TRBV7-6; 9 bases are shared with TRBD1. The ends lost 2 bases at V and 3 bases at J; junction bases unmatched: 5. There are 15 residues in the CDR3. Per the germline V gene, CDR1 is SGHVS and CDR2 is FNYEAQ. The CDR3 bases are TGTGCCAGCAGCTTAAATCCGACAGGGGGCTACGAGCAGTACCTC. It encodes CASSLNPTGGYEQYL.

This clonotype was seen many times. The rearrangement joins TRBV7-3 to TRBJ2-5, with TRBD1 matching over 7 bases. Unmatched junction bases numbered 9, after V lost 5 bases and J lost 6 bases. This CDR3 region has 14 residues. Germline V CDR1 and CDR2: SGHTA, FQGTGA. DNA for the CDR3: TGTGCCAGCAGCCCACAACAGGGGAGCAAGACCCAGTACTTC. This codes for CASSPQQGSKTQYF.

The table lists this clonotype with many counts. The gene calls are TRBV20-1 and TRBJ2-3; possible D gene TRBD2, 7 bases. The germline CDR1 and CDR2 sequences are DFQATT and SNEGSKA (reference sequence). V dropped 5 bases and J dropped 3 bases, with 21 bases sitting between them. There are 16 residues in the CDR3. CDR3 protein: CSAGPSLGRGTDTQYF. The CDR3 coding sequence is TGCAGTGCTGGCCCTTCGTTGGGGAGGGGGACAGATACGCAGTATTTT.

This sequence joins TRBV19 and TRBJ1-2; the D is unclear. Between the trimmed V and J ends, which lost 5 bases and 5 bases, there was a span of 12 bases. The CDR3 length is 13 residues. The germline CDR1 and CDR2 sequences are LNHDA and SQIVND (reference sequence). CDR3 in amino acids: CASSAPELYGYTF. The CDR3 DNA reads as TGTGCCAGTAGTGCCCCCGAATTATATGGCTACACCTTC.

This clonotype was counted many times. The chain combines TRBV5-1 with TRBJ2-2; D uncertain. Germline V gene lookup returns CDR1 SGHRS and CDR2 YFSETQ. Trimming took 5 bases from V and 0 from J, leaving 8 bases between them. CDR3 size: 14 residues. CDR3 sequence: CASSHVPNTGELFF. DNA of the CDR3: TGCGCCAGCAGTCACGTTCCGAACACCGGGGAGCTGTTTTTT.